What follows describes a single T cell receptor beta chain. These data belong to a study of blood T cell repertoires in COVID-19. Background on the study: The samples span acute and convalescent COVID-19 from the United States, Italy and Spain. Sources were T cells, B-cell-depleted T cells, or PBMCs; the material itself was cDNA or gDNA.

In the study's own analysis: From reference gene primer amplification, estimates of nucleated cell counts were derived. Assay used: immunoSEQ multiplex PCR; TCRdb lists only in-frame clones, some missing. V, J and clone size derive from that table, while D and trimming were established from the DNA sequence. Of under 75,000 clones listed, just under 80% are singletons. CDR3 length: 11 amino acids. Germline V gene data show CDR1 as MNHEY and CDR2 as SVGAGI. V dropped 4 bases and J dropped 6 bases, with 6 bases sitting between them. The sequenced material came from peripheral blood. This TCR came from a woman aged 55 to 70 with acute or convalescent COVID-19. The rearrangement links TRBV6-5 to TRBJ1-2; perhaps TRBD1 as D (5 bases). CDR3 amino acids: CASSLGDGYTF. The CDR3 DNA is TGTGCCAGCAGTTTAGGGGATGGCTACACCTTC.